Shown below are 31 T cell receptor beta chains from a single sample sequenced in a study of beta chain features in type 1 diabetes. The authors reverse transcribed all of the isolated RNA, so sequencing captured expressed TCRB transcripts. Sequencing used immunoSEQ multiplex PCR; TCRdb keeps in-frame clones, though not all of them. Of roughly 130,000 clones detected, nearly 9.5% appear once; the ten largest clones hold about 0.68%. The sequenced sample consisted of central memory CD4+ T cells from blood. All receptors come from a man between 18 and 29 years old in good health.

This clone was counted many times. V usage is TRBV14 and J usage is TRBJ2-7; D perhaps matches TRBD2 (5 bases). Germline-derived CDR1 and CDR2 are SGHDN and FVKESK. The CDR3 totals 13 residues. Trimming stripped 0 bases from V and 7 bases from J, with 10 bases between. The DNA of the CDR3 is TGTGCCAGCAGCCAAGATCCGGGATGGGAGCAGTACTTC. Its protein product is CASSQDPGWEQYF.

This clone was seen a handful of times. V usage is TRBV18 and J usage is TRBJ2-1, with TRBD2 matching 8 bases. Looked up from germline, CDR1 is KGHSH and CDR2 is LQKENI. This CDR3 contains 14 residues. V lost 5 bases and J lost 8; bases outside the gene matches: 8. The chain's CDR3 is CASSMGLDLDEQFF. The CDR3 nucleotides read TGTGCCAGCTCAATGGGACTAGATCTCGATGAGCAGTTCTTC.

This clone was recorded a few times. V is TRBV11-2 and J is TRBJ1-6; D call uncertain. The CDR3 loop spans 14 amino acids. Germline CDR1 reads SGHAT; CDR2 reads FQNNGV. V was shortened by 2 bases and J by 5 bases, with 7 bases between the two germline ends. CDR3 in DNA: TGTGCCAGCAGCTTAAGGCAGGATAATTCACCCCTCCACTTT. Protein product: CASSLRQDNSPLHF.

This clone was recorded many times. The chain joins TRBV23-1 to TRBJ2-5, with 7 bases matching TRBD1. TRBV23-1 is an ORF; its function is uncertain. V dropped 3 bases and J dropped 4; count of bases not matched to a gene: 20. CDR3 length: 19 residues. The CDR3 spells CASSQAGQDGLQSRETQYF. CDR3 sequence (DNA): TGCGCCAGCAGTCAGGCAGGACAGGACGGGCTCCAATCCCGAGAGACCCAGTACTTC.

This clone was found a few times. The chain combines TRBV7-2 with TRBJ2-5, with a possible D match to TRBD2 (7 bases). V dropped 6 bases and J dropped 1 base, with 12 bases sitting between them. The germline gives CDR1 SGHTA, CDR2 FQGNSA. The CDR3 runs to 14 residues. CDR3 protein: CASRVGGLQETQYF. For the CDR3, the DNA is TGTGCCAGCAGGGTGGGGGGGCTCCAAGAGACCCAGTACTTC.

This chain links TRBV6-1 with TRBJ2-7; maybe TRBD1 (5 bases). This CDR3 is 12 amino acids long. Germline V lookup: CDR1 MNHNS, CDR2 SASEGT. The V and J ends lost 6 bases and 1 base respectively, with 7 bases between them. The DNA for the CDR3 is TGTGCCAGCAGCAGGGATTCCTACGAGCAGTACTTC. Residues: CASSRDSYEQYF.

This clone occurred a few times. The J gene is TRBJ2-2, the V gene TRBV7-2; TRBD2 matches at 7 bases. The germline CDR1 and CDR2 sequences are SGHTA and FQGNSA. J was trimmed by 5 bases and V by 2 bases; bases with no gene match: 8. This CDR3 is 16 amino acids long. The chain's CDR3 is CASSLSLTGGTGELFF. The DNA of the CDR3 is TGTGCCAGCAGCTTAAGTCTGACGGGAGGTACCGGGGAGCTGTTTTTT.

The rearrangement links TRBV7-8 to TRBJ1-4; 7 bases line up with TRBD1. The CDR3 is 13 residues long. Germline CDR1 is SGHVS and CDR2 is FQNEAQ. V lost 5 bases and J lost 10; bases outside the gene matches: 7. CDR3 sequence: CASSDRDSRKLFF. The CDR3 region has the DNA TGTGCCAGCAGCGACCGGGACAGTAGAAAACTGTTTTTT.

This clone was seen more than once but under ten times. The J gene is TRBJ2-1, the V gene TRBV5-6, with D possibly TRBD2 on 7 matching bases. Germline V CDR1 and CDR2: SGHDT, YYEEEE. The ends were cut back, 4 bases at V and 12 bases at J, with 26 bases in the middle. This CDR3 has 16 amino acids. CDR3 region: CASSRGGGGVSRGQFF. CDR3 nucleotide sequence: TGTGCCAGCAGCCGCGGGGGCGGGGGCGTGAGTCGAGGGCAGTTCTTC.

This clone was detected only a few times. The rearrangement uses TRBV7-9 and TRBJ1-1; 7 nucleotides agree with TRBD1. CDR1 is SEHNR, CDR2 FQNEAQ, per germline (reference sequence). There are 13 residues in the CDR3. The V and J ends lost 6 bases and 4 bases, in that order; junction bases with no gene match: 5. As DNA, the CDR3 is TGTGCCAGCAGTTATCAGGGGGGCACTGAAGCTTTCTTT. Protein sequence: CASSYQGGTEAFF.

The chain couples TRBV18 to TRBJ2-5; a weak D match, TRBD1 (6 bases). Germline loops: CDR1 KGHSH, CDR2 LQKENI. The CDR3 has 14 residues. Trimming shortened V by 4 bases and J by 0 bases, and 9 bases separated the two germline ends. The CDR3 region has the DNA TGTGCCAGCTCACTTCAGGGGTACCAAGAGACCCAGTACTTC. It translates to CASSLQGYQETQYF.

This clone came up many times. The V and J genes are TRBV15 and TRBJ2-3; 10 bases align to TRBD2. Trimming at V came to 0 bases and at J to 5 bases, leaving 5 bases not matched to a gene. The CDR3 has 16 amino acids. In germline, CDR1 is LNHNV, CDR2 YYDKDF (reference sequence). The CDR3: CATSRDGAGGGDTQYF. In nucleotides, the CDR3 is TGTGCCACCAGCAGAGATGGAGCGGGGGGGGGAGATACGCAGTATTTT.

This clone appeared a few times. This chain connects TRBV2 to TRBJ2-5; 12 bases agree with TRBD2. The length of the CDR3 is 14 residues. CDR1 and CDR2 from the germline V gene are SNHLY and FYNNEI. With 11 bases clipped from V and 0 bases from J, the junction kept 4 bases outside the gene matches. In DNA form, the CDR3 reads TGTGCCGGTGGGACTAGCGGGTACCAAGAGACCCAGTACTTC. Amino acids: CAGGTSGYQETQYF. The full variable domain, with the rest looked up from reference TRBV2 and TRBJ2-5, is EPEVTQTPSHQVTQMGQEVILRCVPISNHLYFYWYRQILGQKVEFLVSFYNNEISEKSEIFDDQFSVERPDGSNFTLKIRSTKLEDSAMYFCAGGTSGYQETQYFGPGTRLLVL.

In its sample, this clone was seen a few times. The chain joins TRBV4-3 to TRBJ2-2, with 8 bases matching TRBD2. Germline values: CDR1 LGHNA, CDR2 YSLEER. Trimming removed 0 bases from V and 2 bases from J; junction bases left unmatched: 8. The CDR3 covers 18 residues. For the CDR3, the DNA is TGCGCCAGCAGCCAAGAAGGTGGCGGGGGGTTAAACACCGGGGAGCTGTTTTTT. This translates into CASSQEGGGGLNTGELFF.

The chain recombines TRBV5-1 with TRBJ1-6, with 8 bases aligning to TRBD1. Trimming cost V 4 bases and J 10 bases; bases outside gene matches: 10. Germline V gene data show CDR1 as SGHRS and CDR2 as YFSETQ. The CDR3 totals 15 residues. The CDR3 region is CASSPGQGNGSPLHF. Written as DNA, the CDR3 is TGCGCCAGCAGCCCCGGACAGGGAAATGGGTCACCCCTCCACTTT.

V is TRBV11-2 and J is TRBJ1-5; 10 bases agree with TRBD1. Trimming cost V 5 bases and J 7 bases; bases outside gene matches: 8. The length of the CDR3 is 15 residues. The germline V gene encodes CDR1 SGHAT and CDR2 FQNNGV. Here the CDR3 reads CASSPGTGDRQPQHF. DNA of the CDR3: TGTGCCAGCAGCCCAGGGACAGGGGATCGGCAGCCCCAGCATTTT.

The chain uses TRBV7-9 and TRBJ2-3, with 9 bases aligning to TRBD1. After removal of 5 bases from V and 4 bases from J, the junction contained 7 bases not matched to a gene. CDR1 SEHNR and CDR2 FQNEAQ come from the germline V gene (reference sequence). This CDR3 contains 15 residues. This CDR3 is CASSQRTGEADTQYF. The CDR3 DNA reads TGTGCCAGCAGCCAAAGGACAGGGGAGGCAGATACGCAGTATTTT.

This clone has more than one count but fewer than ten. The CDR3 loop reads CASSLDRGLGGYTF. CDR3 in DNA: TGTGCCAGCAGCCTGGACAGGGGGCTTGGTGGCTACACCTTC. The rearrangement uses TRBV27 and TRBJ1-2; 11 bases map to TRBD1. The CDR3 consists of 14 residues. Germline CDR1 reads MNHEY; CDR2 reads SMNVEV (reference sequence). The V segment lost 6 bases and the J segment 7 bases; nucleotides outside the gene matches: 7.

This clone turned up a few times. This sequence joins TRBV18 and TRBJ1-6; TRBD1 matches at 9 bases. Germline loops: CDR1 KGHSH, CDR2 LQKENI. CDR3 length equals 14 residues. Trimming cost V 4 bases and J 9 bases; bases outside gene matches: 4. CDR3 nucleotides: TGTGCCAGCTCACAGGGACAGGGCGGTTCACCCCTCCACTTT. This gives the protein CASSQGQGGSPLHF.

By share of the sample, this clone is medium-sized (0.01 to 0.1%). The rearrangement links TRBV30 to TRBJ2-1; TRBD1 might be the D (6 bases). The CDR3 contains 14 residues. V lost 0 bases and J 6 bases, leaving 12 bases between the germline ends. Germline loops: CDR1 GTSNPN, CDR2 SVGIG (reference sequence). CDR3 loop: CAWSVTGQRNEQFF. The DNA of the CDR3 is TGTGCCTGGAGTGTAACCGGACAGCGCAATGAGCAGTTCTTC.

The rearrangement links TRBV7-3 to TRBJ2-5, with TRBD2 identical over 8 bases. This CDR3 region has 15 residues. Germline CDR1 reads SGHTA; CDR2 reads FQGTGA. J gave up 1 base and V 1 base, and 2 bases lay outside the gene matches. Here the CDR3 DNA reads TGTGCCAGCAGCTTAATAGCGGGGCCCCAAGAGACCCAGTACTTC. It is translated as CASSLIAGPQETQYF.

This clone has more than one count but fewer than ten. The chain has TRBV7-2 and TRBJ1-2; D is ambiguous. V was pared by 5 bases and J by 4 bases, with 11 bases between. Germline loops: CDR1 SGHTA, CDR2 FQGNSA. This CDR3 comprises 13 residues. The CDR3 here is CASSPSRGYGYTF. DNA of the CDR3: TGTGCCAGCAGCCCTAGCCGGGGCTATGGCTACACCTTC.

This clone was recorded a few times. The chain employs TRBV7-8 and TRBJ2-1; TRBD1 matches at 8 bases. Germline loops: CDR1 SGHVS, CDR2 FQNEAQ. This CDR3 spans 15 amino acids. Losses at the gene ends were 3 bases for V and 7 bases for J; bases not matched to a gene: 8. CDR3 DNA sequence: TGTGCCAGCAGCTTGAGGACAGGGTTTGATAATGAGCAGTTCTTC. Amino acid sequence: CASSLRTGFDNEQFF.

The V call is TRBV7-9, the J call TRBJ2-5; unclear D gene. The CDR3 extends over 12 amino acids. Trimming removed 1 base at V and 7 bases at J, with 7 bases between. In germline, CDR1 is SEHNR, CDR2 FQNEAQ (reference sequence). CDR3 amino acids: CASSLDVGTQYF. As DNA, the CDR3 is TGTGCCAGCAGCTTAGATGTCGGGACCCAGTACTTC.

The genes are TRBV13 and TRBJ2-5; 10 positions match TRBD2. CDR3 length equals 15 residues. Germline V CDR1 and CDR2: PRHDT, FYEKMQ (reference sequence). The V and J ends lost 6 bases and 2 bases, in that order; junction bases with no gene match: 6. This chain's CDR3 is CASRDSGGSQETQYF. The CDR3 region has the DNA TGTGCCAGCAGGGATAGCGGGGGGTCTCAAGAGACCCAGTACTTC.

The chain combines TRBV5-1 with TRBJ1-4; the D gene is possibly TRBD1 (5 bases). Germline loops: CDR1 SGHRS, CDR2 YFSETQ. V lost 4 bases and J 7 bases, leaving 11 bases between the germline ends. The CDR3 covers 13 residues. Here the CDR3 reads CASSRQFGEKLFF. CDR3 nucleotide sequence: TGCGCCAGCAGCCGACAGTTCGGTGAAAAACTGTTTTTT. Supplemented by reference TRBV5-1 and TRBJ1-4, the full variable domain reads KAGVTQTPRYLIKTRGQQVTLSCSPISGHRSVSWYQQTPGQGLQFLFEYFSETQRNKGNFPGRFSGRQFSNSRSEMNVSTLELGDSALYLCASSRQFGEKLFFGSGTQLSVL.

The chain carries TRBV18 and TRBJ1-2; no definite D call. CDR1 is KGHSH and CDR2 is LQKENI in the germline V gene. CDR3 size: 17 residues. V lost 1 base and J 0 bases, leaving 15 bases between the germline ends. The CDR3 sequence: CASSPLTKTAANYGYTF. As DNA, the CDR3 is TGTGCCAGCTCACCACTAACTAAGACGGCAGCTAACTATGGCTACACCTTC.

This clone was counted a few times. The genes are TRBV28 and TRBJ1-3; TRBD1 matches at 7 bases. The CDR3 covers 18 residues. Germline V CDR1 and CDR2: MDHEN, SYDVKM. V was pared by 8 bases and J by 0 bases, with 16 bases of the junction left unmatched. DNA of the CDR3: TGTGCCAGCTTCGGGTACCAGGGGGGATCCGCCTCTGGAAACACCATATATTTT. Its translation is CASFGYQGGSASGNTIYF.

The V call is TRBV7-2, the J call TRBJ2-3; 10 nucleotides match TRBD2. Trimming took 6 bases from V and 1 from J; bases not matched to a gene: 1. Looked up from germline, CDR1 is SGHTA and CDR2 is FQGNSA. This CDR3 has 14 residues. The CDR3 here is CASRSGGGTDTQYF. The CDR3, as DNA: TGTGCCAGCAGGAGCGGGGGGGGCACAGATACGCAGTATTTT.

Only a few counts were recorded for this clone. The genes are TRBV5-8 and TRBJ2-3, with 11 bases lining up with TRBD2. J gave up 2 bases and V 4 bases, and 3 bases lay outside the gene matches. From germline, CDR1 is SGHTS and CDR2 YDEGEE. This CDR3 contains 15 residues. CDR3 sequence: CASSRLAGSTDTQYF. CDR3 DNA: TGTGCCAGCAGCAGACTAGCGGGGTCCACAGATACGCAGTATTTT.

V and J are TRBV9 and TRBJ2-5; perhaps TRBD2 as D (5 bases). CDR1 is SGDLS and CDR2 is YYNGEE in the germline V gene. The CDR3 loop spans 15 amino acids. V was pared by 4 bases and J by 4 bases, with 17 bases between. The CDR3 region has the DNA TGTGCCAGCAGCCCGTCACTAGGAACGGGAGAGACCCAGTACTTC. It encodes CASSPSLGTGETQYF. Together with reference TRBV9 and TRBJ2-5, the CDR3 gives the full variable domain: DSGVTQTPKHLITATGQRVTLRCSPRSGDLSVYWYQQSLDQGLQFLIQYYNGEERAKGNILERFSAQQFPDLHSELNLSSLELGDSALYFCASSPSLGTGETQYFGPGTRLLVL.